The clone carrying this T cell receptor (beta chain) was detected ten times or more. From the germline J gene comes the end of the CDR3, since the read stops 3 residues before it. CDR3 length equals 15 residues. Germline assignment: CDR1 ENHRY and CDR2 SYGVKD. V lost 3 bases and J lost 1, with 10 bases in between. This sample is part of a study of T cell clonality in common variable immunodeficiency. Repertoires were generated with immunoSEQ multiplex PCR, while TCRdb's copy carries only in-frame clones and drops some. The sample contains 80,000 or so clones, none occurring once; approximately 0.8% lies in the top ten.

This chain joins TRBV10-3 and TRBJ1-5, with D possibly being TRBD1 (6 bases). Material for sequencing was peripheral blood mononuclear cells. The TCR sequence derives from a person aged 18 to 70 in good health. The DNA read from the CDR3 is TGTGCCATCAGTGATGGACAGTCAAGCAATCAGCCC. As protein: CAISDGQSSNQP. The whole CDR3 region reads CAISDGQSSNQPQHF.